The source of this T cell receptor beta chain is a study of molecular identifiers for immune sequencing clone quantification. Study-wide findings and caveats: Effector cells kept over 98% of their molecules in clones above 20 RNA copies, while naive cells kept under 1% there.

Each CDR3 protein gets one entry after TCRdb re-called the PCR reads with MiXCR. The sample lists about 330,000 distinct CDR3 sequences; roughly a quarter were seen once. Comments on this clonotype: Its antigen is currently unknown. A much larger clone differs by one base, so this may be a read error.

Using a CD8+CD4-CCR7+CD45RA+ phenotype, naive CD8 T cells were sorted. The germline V gene encodes CDR1 SEHNR and CDR2 FQNEAQ (reference sequence). The CDR3 has 13 amino acids. The sequencing input was naive CD8+ T cells from blood, with Jurkat cell RNA spiked in. The subset denotes: FACS-sorted CD8+CD4-CCR7+CD45RA+ naive T cells. The rearrangement joins TRBV7-9 to TRBJ2-3; D may be TRBD1 (6 bases). The source is a human donor in good health. Some libraries in this study had Jurkat cell RNA spiked in. The CDR3 DNA sequence: TGTGCCAGCTCGGCAGGGGTCACAGATACGCAGTGTTTT. It translates to CASSAGVTDTQCF.